This record concerns one T cell receptor beta chain sequence. The sample is drawn from a study of cytomegalovirus exposure and HLA in healthy donors. PCR involved 60 Vbeta and 13 Jbeta primers. Assay: immunoSEQ multiplex PCR; the TCRdb copy retains only in-frame clones and omits some. The data hold about 120,000 clones, with less than 80% observed a single time. The CDR3 runs 14 residues. Looked up from germline, CDR1 is MNHNS and CDR2 is SASEGT. J gave up 2 bases and V 6 bases, and 2 bases lay outside the gene matches. Material for sequencing was PBMCs. The chain employs TRBV6-1 and TRBJ1-5, with 9 positions matching TRBD1. This TCR came from a man aged 35 to 55 in good health and CMV-seropositive. The CDR3, as DNA: TGTGCCAGCAGGGACAGGGGTGGCAATCAGCCCCAGCATTTT. Translating it yields CASRDRGGNQPQHF.